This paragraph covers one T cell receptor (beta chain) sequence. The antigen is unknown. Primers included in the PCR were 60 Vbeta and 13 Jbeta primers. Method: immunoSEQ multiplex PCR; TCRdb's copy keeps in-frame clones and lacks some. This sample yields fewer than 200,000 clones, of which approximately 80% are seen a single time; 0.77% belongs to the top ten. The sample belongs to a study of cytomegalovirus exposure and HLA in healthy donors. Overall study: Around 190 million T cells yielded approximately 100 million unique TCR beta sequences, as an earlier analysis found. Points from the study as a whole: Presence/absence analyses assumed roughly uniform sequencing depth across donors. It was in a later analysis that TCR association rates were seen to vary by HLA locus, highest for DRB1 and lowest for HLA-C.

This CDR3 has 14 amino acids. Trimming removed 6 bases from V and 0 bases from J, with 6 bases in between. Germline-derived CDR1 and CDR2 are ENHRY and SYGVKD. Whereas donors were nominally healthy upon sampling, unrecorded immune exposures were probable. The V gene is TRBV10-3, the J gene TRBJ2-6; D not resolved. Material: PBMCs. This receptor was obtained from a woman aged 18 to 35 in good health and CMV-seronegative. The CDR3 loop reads CAISGDSGANVLTF. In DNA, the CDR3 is TGTGCCATCAGCGGTGACTCTGGGGCCAACGTCCTGACTTTC.